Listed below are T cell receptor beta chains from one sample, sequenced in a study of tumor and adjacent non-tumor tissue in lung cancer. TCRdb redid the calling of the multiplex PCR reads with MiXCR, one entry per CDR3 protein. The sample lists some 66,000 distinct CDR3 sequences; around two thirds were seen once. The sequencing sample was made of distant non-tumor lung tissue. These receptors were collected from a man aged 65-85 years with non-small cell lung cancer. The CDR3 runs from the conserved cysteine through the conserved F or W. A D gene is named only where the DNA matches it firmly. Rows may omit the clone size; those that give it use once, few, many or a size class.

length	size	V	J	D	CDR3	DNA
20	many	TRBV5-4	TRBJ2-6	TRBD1	CASSVTGGEGDVSGANVLTF	TGTGCCAGCAGCGTCACAGGGGGCGAAGGAGACGTCTCTGGGGCCAACGTCCTGACTTTC
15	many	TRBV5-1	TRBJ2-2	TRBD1	CASRSGQGRTGELFF	TGCGCCAGCAGGTCGGGACAGGGGAGGACCGGGGAGCTGTTTTTT
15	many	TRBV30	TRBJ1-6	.	CAWSEDGTTTSPLHF	TGTGCCTGGAGTGAGGATGGGACAACAACTTCACCCCTCCACTTT
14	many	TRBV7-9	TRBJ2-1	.	CASSLEVDSGEQFF	TGTGCCAGCAGCTTAGAGGTAGACAGTGGTGAGCAGTTCTTC
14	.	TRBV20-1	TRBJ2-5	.	CSGSDREGKETQYF	TGCAGTGGTAGTGACAGGGAGGGGAAAGAGACCCAGTACTTC
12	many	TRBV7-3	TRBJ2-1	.	CASSELGQVQFF	TGTGCCAGCAGCGAACTGGGACAAGTGCAGTTCTTC
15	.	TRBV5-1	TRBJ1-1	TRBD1	CASQKRQGFNTEAFF	TGCGCCAGCCAGAAGAGACAGGGGTTTAACACTGAAGCTTTCTTT
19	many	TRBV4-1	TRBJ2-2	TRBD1	CASSPNRDRARTNTGELFF	TGCGCCAGCAGCCCAAACAGGGACAGGGCGCGCACAAACACCGGGGAGCTGTTTTTT
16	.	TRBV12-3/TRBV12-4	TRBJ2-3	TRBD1	CASSRHGQVRTDTQYF	TGTGCCAGCAGCAGACATGGACAGGTGAGAACAGATACGCAATATTTT
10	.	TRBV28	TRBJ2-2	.	CASMSGELFF	TGTGCCAGCATGTCCGGGGAGCTGTTTTTT
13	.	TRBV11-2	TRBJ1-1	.	CASSLGVNTETFF	TGTGCCAGCAGCTTAGGAGTGAATACTGAAACTTTCTTT
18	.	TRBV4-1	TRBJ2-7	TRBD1	CASSHQMIPGQALYERYF	TGTGCCAGCAGCCACCAAATGATTCCGGGACAGGCCCTCTACGAGCGGTACTTC
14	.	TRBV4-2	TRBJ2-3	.	CANSPELVEGTQYF	TGTGCCAACAGCCCGGAACTCGTCGAAGGTACGCAGTATTTT
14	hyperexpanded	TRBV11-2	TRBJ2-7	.	CASSPLTVRNEQYF	TGTGCCAGCAGCCCCCTCACAGTAAGAAACGAGCAGTACTTC
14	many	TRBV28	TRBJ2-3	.	CASSLQGLEDTQYF	TGTGCCAGCAGCCTTCAGGGGCTTGAAGATACGCAGTATTTT
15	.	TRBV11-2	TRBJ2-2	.	CASSLVGRFTGELFF	TGTGCCAGCAGCTTAGTCGGAAGGTTCACCGGAGAGCTGTTTTTT
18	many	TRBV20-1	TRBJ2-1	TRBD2	CSASPIGTTRGLYNEQFF	TGCAGTGCTAGCCCTATCGGGACTACTCGGGGCCTCTACAATGAGCAGTTCTTC
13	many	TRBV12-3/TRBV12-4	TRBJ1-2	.	CASSLYARGGYTF	TGTGCCAGCAGTTTATATGCCCGGGGAGGCTACACCTTC
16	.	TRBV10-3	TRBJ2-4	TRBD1	CAISASTGGTGIIQCF	TGTGCCATCAGTGCATCCACAGGGGGCACGGGAATCATTCAGTGCTTC
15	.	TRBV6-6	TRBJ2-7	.	CASSFELGDRVERYF	TGTGCCAGCAGTTTCGAGTTAGGTGACCGGGTGGAGCGATACTTC
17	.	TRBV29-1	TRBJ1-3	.	CSVEPPGAVAGGNAIYF	TGCAGCGTCGAACCCCCCGGGGCAGTGGCGGGGGGAAACGCCATATATTTT
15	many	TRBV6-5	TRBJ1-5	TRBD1	CASRGTGGRNQPQHF	TGTGCCAGCAGGGGTACAGGGGGCCGCAATCAGCCCCAGCATTTT
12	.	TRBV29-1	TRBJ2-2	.	CSAQESTRELFF	TGCAGCGCGCAGGAGAGCACCCGGGAGCTGTTTTTT
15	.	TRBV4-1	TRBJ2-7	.	CASSETRGQFYEQYF	TGCGCGAGCAGCGAAACACGGGGGCAATTCTACGAGCAGTACTTC
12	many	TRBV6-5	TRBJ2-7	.	CASSRDGYEQYF	TGTGCCAGCAGCCGGGACGGGTACGAGCAGTACTTC
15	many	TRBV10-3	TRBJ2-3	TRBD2	CAISGGGVAGDTQYF	TGTGCCATCAGTGGCGGGGGGGTAGCGGGAGATACGCAGTATTTT
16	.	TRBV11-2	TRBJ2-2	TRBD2	CVSSLDRLAPVGELFF	TGTGTCAGCAGCTTAGATCGACTAGCCCCGGTCGGGGAGCTGTTTTTT
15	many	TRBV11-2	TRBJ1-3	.	CASSTYRESGNTIYF	TGTGCCAGCAGCACCTACAGGGAAAGCGGAAACACCATATATTTT
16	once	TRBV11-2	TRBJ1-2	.	CVSSLYRSKANYGYTF	TGTGTCAGCAGCTTATATAGGTCTAAAGCTAACTATGGCTACACCTTC
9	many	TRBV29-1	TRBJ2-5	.	CSPRQDVNF	TGCAGCCCCCGACAAGACGTAAACTTC
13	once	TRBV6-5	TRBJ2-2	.	CACRGTLTGELFF	TGTGCCTGCCGAGGGACGCTCACCGGGGAGCTGTTTTTT
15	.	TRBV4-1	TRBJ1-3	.	CASRHTGDSGNAIYF	TGCGCCAGCAGACACACCGGGGACTCTGGAAACGCCATATATTTT
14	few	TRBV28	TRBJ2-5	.	CASSLWGRGETQYF	TGTGCCAGTAGTTTATGGGGGCGGGGTGAGACCCAGTACTTC
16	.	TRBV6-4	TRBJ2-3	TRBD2	CASSDSTSGAPDTQYF	TGTGCCAGCAGTGACTCGACTAGCGGAGCCCCAGATACGCAGTATTTT
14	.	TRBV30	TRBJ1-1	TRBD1	CAWSRDRGSTEAFF	TGTGCCTGGAGTCGGGACAGGGGTTCGACTGAAGCTTTCTTT
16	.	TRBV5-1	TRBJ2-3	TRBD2	CASSLDLGGAGDTQYF	TGCGCCAGCAGCTTGGATCTCGGGGGGGCCGGAGATACGCAGTATTTT
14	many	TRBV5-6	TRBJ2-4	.	CASSLGGYKNIQYF	TGTGCCAGCAGCTTGGGGGGTTACAAAAACATTCAGTACTTC
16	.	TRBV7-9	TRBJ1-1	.	CASSPPPGVINTEAFF	TGTGCCAGCAGCCCCCCCCCTGGGGTGATAAACACTGAAGCTTTCTTT
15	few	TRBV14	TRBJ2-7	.	CASSQVPGSQSGQYF	TGTGCCAGCAGCCAAGTTCCCGGGAGCCAAAGCGGGCAGTACTTC
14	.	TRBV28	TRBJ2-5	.	CTNSEMASHGTQYF	TGTACCAACAGTGAGATGGCCAGCCATGGAACCCAGTACTTC
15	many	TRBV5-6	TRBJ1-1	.	CASSLQRTLSTEAFF	TGTGCCAGCAGCTTACAAAGAACTTTGAGCACTGAAGCTTTCTTT
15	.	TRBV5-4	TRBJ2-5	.	CASSLDQAHQETEYF	TGTGCCAGCAGCCTTGACCAGGCGCACCAAGAGACCGAGTACTTC
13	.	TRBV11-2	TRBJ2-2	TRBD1	CVSSPQGTGEPLF	TGTGTCAGCAGTCCACAGGGGACCGGGGAGCCGCTTTTT
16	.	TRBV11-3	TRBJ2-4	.	CASNLDMGNSKNIQYF	TGTGCCAGCAACTTGGACATGGGTAATTCCAAAAACATTCAGTACTTC
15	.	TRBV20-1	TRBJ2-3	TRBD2	CSVSGSTTSTDTQYF	TGCAGTGTTAGCGGGTCTACGACTAGCACAGATACACAGTATTTT
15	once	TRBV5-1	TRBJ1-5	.	CASSQTGYSNQLQHF	TGCGCCAGCAGCCAAACAGGGTATAGCAATCAGCTCCAGCATTTT
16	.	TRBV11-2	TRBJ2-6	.	CVSSLDHLAGANVLTF	TGCGTCAGCAGCTTAGACCATCTTGCGGGGGCCAACGTCCTGACTTTC
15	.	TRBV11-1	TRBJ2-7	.	CASSSGDTLGYEQYF	TGTGCCAGCAGCTCTGGGGACACGTTGGGATACGAGCAGTACTTC